The next 8 T cell receptor beta chains were all read from a single sample in a study of shared clonotypes between healthy human individuals. Profiled with immunoSEQ multiplex PCR; TCRdb holds only in-frame clones, not every one. The table shows 1.5 million to 2.5 million clones, with over 85% occurring only once. Naive CD8 cells lacked CD45RO and underwent positive selection for CCR7, leaving out terminally differentiated effector memory CD45RA+ cells. What was sequenced was naive CD8+ T cells sorted from blood. Receptor source: a man between 18 and 35 years old in good health.

This clone was picked up one time. The V and J genes are TRBV15 and TRBJ2-4; D is unresolved. Between the trimmed V and J ends, which lost 0 bases and 0 bases, there was a span of 12 bases. Germline CDR1 is LNHNV and CDR2 is YYDKDF (reference sequence). The CDR3 is 17 residues long. DNA of the CDR3: TGTGCCACCAGCAGAGAGGAAGAAGCCCTAGCCAAAAACATTCAGTACTTC. Protein: CATSREEEALAKNIQYF.

The chain has TRBV11-3 and TRBJ2-2; TRBD1 might be the D (6 bases). Trimming took 2 bases from V and 2 from J, leaving 18 bases between them. CDR1 is SGHNT and CDR2 is YENEEA in the germline V gene. The length of the CDR3 is 18 residues. DNA of the CDR3: TGTGCCAGCAGCTTAAACCGCCTTAAGGGGGAAAACACCGGGGAGCTGTTTTTT. Translated, it gives CASSLNRLKGENTGELFF.

This clone showed up just once. The gene calls are TRBV6-1 and TRBJ1-1; 9 nucleotides line up with TRBD1. The CDR3 totals 15 residues. The germline CDR1 and CDR2 sequences are MNHNS and SASEGT. Trimming took 7 bases from V and 4 from J; bases not matched to a gene: 10. The CDR3 loop is CASNSLQGAATEAFF. CDR3 sequence (DNA): TGTGCCAGCAACTCCTTACAGGGGGCTGCCACTGAAGCTTTCTTT.

The count of this clone is one. The same CDR3 can be traced to other DNA sequences in this sample. This rearrangement joins TRBV6-5 to TRBJ1-1, with a possible D match to TRBD1 (6 bases). Per germline, CDR1 MNHEY and CDR2 SVGAGI. The CDR3 length is 13 residues. V dropped 0 bases and J dropped 8 bases, with 10 bases sitting between them. This chain's CDR3 is CASSYSGGTEAFF. In DNA, the CDR3 is TGTGCCAGCAGTTACTCTGGGGGCACAGAAGCTTTCTTT.

V usage is TRBV5-5 and J usage is TRBJ1-3; no clear D gene. The V gene lost 0 bases and the J gene lost 1 base, with 8 bases spanning the gap. CDR3 size: 15 residues. From germline, CDR1 is SGHKS and CDR2 YYEKEE (reference sequence). CDR3 region: CASSLVEWSGNTIYF. DNA for the CDR3: TGTGCCAGCAGCTTGGTGGAATGGTCTGGAAACACCATATATTTT.

The V gene is TRBV4-1, the J gene TRBJ2-7; D tentatively fits TRBD1 or TRBD2 (5 bases each). Germline assignment: CDR1 MGHRA and CDR2 YSYEKL. There are 14 residues in the CDR3. V was shortened by 3 bases and J by 3 bases, with 12 bases between the two germline ends. The DNA for the CDR3 is TGCGCCAGCAGCCACCCCGGGACGGACTACGAGCAGTACTTC. Translating it yields CASSHPGTDYEQYF.

The chain joins TRBV27 to TRBJ1-6; D possibly corresponds to TRBD1 (5 bases). V was clipped by 3 bases and J by 8 bases, with 17 bases between them. Germline assignment: CDR1 MNHEY and CDR2 SMNVEV (reference sequence). CDR3 length: 16 amino acids. Here the CDR3 reads CASSFGVGGYDSPLHF. CDR3 nucleotide sequence: TGTGCCAGCAGTTTCGGGGTGGGGGGTTATGATTCACCCCTCCACTTT.

The rearrangement links TRBV11-2 to TRBJ1-2, with TRBD1 identical over 7 bases. Germline-derived CDR1 and CDR2 are SGHAT and FQNNGV. CDR3 size: 15 residues. V trimming: 3 bases; J trimming: 1 base; junction bases outside the gene matches: 5. Written as DNA, the CDR3 is TGTGCCAGCAGCTTGTCCGGGACAGTTAACTATGGCTACACCTTC. Translation: CASSLSGTVNYGYTF.